A selection of T cell receptor beta chains follows, all from one sample in a study of T cell repertoires in cytomegalovirus infection. TCRdb independently ran MiXCR on the reads; one entry per CDR3 protein. The table records fewer than 550,000 distinct CDR3 sequences, roughly 31% of them present only once. Sequencing input: PBMCs. Receptors were obtained from a human donor in good health (CMV status not recorded). Some clones in this sample may be carry-over from other donors' samples. The CDR3 runs from the conserved cysteine through the conserved F or W. D genes are given only for firm matches. Some rows have no size entry. The others give once, few or many, or a class for an expanded clone.

CDR3aa	CDR3nt	j_gene	v_gene	d_gene	abundance
CASSKDRGGGDNQPQHF	TGTGCCAGCAGTAAAGACAGGGGAGGTGGCGACAATCAGCCCCAGCATTTT	TRBJ1-5	TRBV6-2/TRBV6-3	TRBD1	.
CAISGQVDVYTF	TGTGCCATCAGTGGACAGGTCGATGTCTACACCTTC	TRBJ1-2	TRBV10-3	.	.
CSVLRGYEQYF	TGCAGCGTCTTAAGGGGATACGAGCAGTACTTC	TRBJ2-7	TRBV29-1	.	once
CATSRVGAQDGGTEAFF	TGTGCCACCAGCAGAGTGGGCGCACAAGACGGTGGTACTGAAGCTTTCTTT	TRBJ1-1	TRBV15	.	.
CSATEAANYGYTF	TGCAGTGCTACGGAGGCGGCTAACTATGGCTACACCTTC	TRBJ1-2	TRBV20-1	.	.
CASSRRVSAYEQYF	TGTGCCAGCAGCCGCCGGGTCTCAGCGTACGAGCAGTACTTC	TRBJ2-7	TRBV7-2	.	few
CASSLGGRRTGELFF	TGTGCCAGCAGTCTCGGGGGGCGAAGGACCGGGGAGCTGTTTTTT	TRBJ2-2	TRBV28	.	few
CATSRDYGGGRLVEQFF	TGTGCCACCAGCAGAGATTATGGCGGGGGTAGATTAGTTGAGCAGTTCTTC	TRBJ2-1	TRBV15	TRBD2	.
CASSQDVGLYGYTF	TGCGCCAGCAGCCAAGATGTAGGGCTATATGGCTACACCTTC	TRBJ1-2	TRBV4-3	.	.
CAWSSGTGGSYEQYF	TGTGCCTGGAGTTCGGGGACAGGTGGGTCCTACGAGCAGTACTTC	TRBJ2-7	TRBV30	TRBD1	.
CASSLAGGSTYEKYF	TGTGCCAGCAGCTTAGCGGGGGGCTCCACCTACGAGAAGTACTTC	TRBJ2-7	TRBV7-9	.	.
CASSTTGTTEAFF	TGTGCCAGCAGCACCACAGGGACCACTGAAGCTTTCTTT	TRBJ1-1	TRBV11-3	.	many
CASSPELKNNEQFF	TGTGCCAGCTCACCGGAACTGAAAAACAATGAGCAGTTCTTC	TRBJ2-1	TRBV18	.	.
CASSLGLAGGEETQSF	TGTGCCAGCAGCTTGGGGCTAGCGGGGGGAGAAGAGACCCAGTCCTTC	TRBJ2-5	TRBV7-2	TRBD2	.
CASSLERGMNTEAFF	TGTGCCAGCAGCTTAGAGAGGGGGATGAACACTGAAGCTTTCTTT	TRBJ1-1	TRBV7-2	.	many
CASSLGWGIGGELFF	TGTGCCAGCAGCTTGGGTTGGGGGATAGGCGGGGAGCTGTTTTTT	TRBJ2-2	TRBV7-8	.	many
CASSAIDPGGFSGTGELFF	TGTGCCAGCAGTGCTATCGACCCAGGGGGTTTTTCTGGCACCGGGGAGCTGTTTTTT	TRBJ2-2	TRBV6-1	TRBD1	.
CASSPGAGDEQFF	TGTGCCAGCAGCCCGGGGGCGGGGGATGAGCAGTTCTTC	TRBJ2-1	TRBV12-3/TRBV12-4	.	few